Listed below are T cell receptor beta chains from one sample, sequenced in a study of T cell repertoires in ileal Crohn's disease. TCRdb keeps only in-frame clones here, not all; method: immunoSEQ multiplex PCR. The sample shows 16,000 or so clones, about 92% of them seen only once. Material for sequencing was ileal tissue. Receptor source: an adult with Crohn's disease. CDR3s include the opening cysteine and the closing phenylalanine or tryptophan. D genes are given only for firm matches. Size values are once, few and many counts, or a class for expanded clones, and some rows have none.

v_gene: TRBV7-9
j_gene: TRBJ2-7
d_gene: .
len: 13
abundance: .
CDR3aa: CASSWNPNYEQYF
CDR3nt: TGTGCCAGCAGCTGGAACCCTAACTACGAGCAGTACTTC

v_gene: TRBV9
j_gene: TRBJ1-1
d_gene: .
len: 13
abundance: .
CDR3aa: CASSAHLGTEAFF
CDR3nt: TGTGCCAGCAGCGCCCACCTAGGGACTGAAGCTTTCTTT

v_gene: TRBV9
j_gene: TRBJ1-3
d_gene: .
len: 15
abundance: .
CDR3aa: CASSVEGTRGNTIYF
CDR3nt: TGTGCCAGCAGCGTAGAGGGCACCAGGGGAAACACCATATATTTT

v_gene: TRBV10-2
j_gene: TRBJ1-3
d_gene: .
len: 16
abundance: .
CDR3aa: CASSETGRRSGNTIYF
CDR3nt: TGCGCCAGCAGTGAAACCGGACGGCGCTCTGGAAACACCATATATTTT

v_gene: TRBV11-1
j_gene: TRBJ2-1
d_gene: .
len: 14
abundance: .
CDR3aa: CASSLGLASNEQFF
CDR3nt: TGTGCCAGCAGCTTAGGGCTAGCCTCTAATGAGCAGTTCTTC

v_gene: TRBV14
j_gene: TRBJ1-6
d_gene: .
len: 14
abundance: few
CDR3aa: CASSQGTGSSPLHF
CDR3nt: TGTGCCAGCAGCCAAGGAACAGGGAGTTCACCCCTCCACTTT

v_gene: TRBV6-4
j_gene: TRBJ2-1
d_gene: TRBD2
len: 15
abundance: .
CDR3aa: CASSAERGGYNEQFF
CDR3nt: TGTGCCAGCAGTGCGGAGCGGGGGGGTTACAATGAGCAGTTCTTC

v_gene: TRBV9
j_gene: TRBJ1-6
d_gene: .
len: 14
abundance: .
CDR3aa: CASRAGAPNSPLHF
CDR3nt: TGTGCCAGCAGAGCAGGGGCTCCTAATTCACCCCTCCACTTT

v_gene: TRBV28
j_gene: TRBJ2-1
d_gene: .
len: 13
abundance: .
CDR3aa: CASSLTSFYGQFF
CDR3nt: TGTGCCAGCAGTTTAACTAGCTTCTATGGGCAGTTCTTC

v_gene: TRBV27
j_gene: TRBJ2-7
d_gene: .
len: 13
abundance: .
CDR3aa: CASSPLSSYEQYF
CDR3nt: TGTGCCAGCAGCCCCCTGAGCTCCTACGAGCAGTACTTC

v_gene: TRBV4-3
j_gene: TRBJ1-4
d_gene: .
len: 14
abundance: .
CDR3aa: CASSQSDVSEKLFF
CDR3nt: TGCGCCAGCAGCCAATCAGATGTTAGTGAAAAACTGTTTTTT

v_gene: TRBV5-1
j_gene: TRBJ2-1
d_gene: .
len: 16
abundance: .
CDR3aa: CASSLRYGAIYNEQFF
CDR3nt: TGCGCCAGCAGCTTGAGGTATGGGGCTATCTACAATGAGCAGTTCTTC

v_gene: TRBV6-1
j_gene: TRBJ2-7
d_gene: .
len: 13
abundance: .
CDR3aa: CASSERDSYEQYF
CDR3nt: TGTGCCAGCAGTGAACGGGACTCCTACGAGCAGTACTTC

v_gene: TRBV29-1
j_gene: TRBJ2-5
d_gene: TRBD2
len: 12
abundance: .
CDR3aa: CSVLAGAETQYF
CDR3nt: TGCAGCGTGTTAGCGGGGGCAGAGACCCAGTACTTC

v_gene: TRBV6-1
j_gene: TRBJ1-6
d_gene: .
len: 13
abundance: .
CDR3aa: CASTDTTNSPLHF
CDR3nt: TGTGCCAGCACCGACACGACCAATTCACCCCTCCACTTT

v_gene: TRBV4-1
j_gene: TRBJ2-4
d_gene: .
len: 14
abundance: .
CDR3aa: CASTGQQGGNIQYF
CDR3nt: TGCGCCAGTACCGGTCAGCAGGGTGGGAACATTCAGTACTTC

v_gene: TRBV5-1
j_gene: TRBJ1-4
d_gene: .
len: 14
abundance: .
CDR3aa: CASTIRPTNEKLFF
CDR3nt: TGCGCCAGCACCATCAGGCCAACTAATGAAAAACTGTTTTTT